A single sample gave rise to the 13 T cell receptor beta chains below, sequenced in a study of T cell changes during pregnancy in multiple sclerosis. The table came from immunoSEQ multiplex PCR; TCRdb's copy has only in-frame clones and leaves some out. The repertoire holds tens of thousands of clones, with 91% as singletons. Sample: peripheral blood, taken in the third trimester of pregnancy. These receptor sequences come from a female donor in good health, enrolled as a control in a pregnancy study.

For the CDR3, the DNA is TGCGCCAGCACCGTCGACAGGGGAGGAGGCGAAAAACTGTTTTTT. This gives the protein CASTVDRGGGEKLFF. The chain combines TRBV10-2 with TRBJ1-4, with 8 bases fitting TRBD1. The CDR3 has 15 residues. CDR1 and CDR2 (germline): WSHSY, SAAADI. V lost 7 bases, J lost 8 bases, and 12 bases stayed unmatched.

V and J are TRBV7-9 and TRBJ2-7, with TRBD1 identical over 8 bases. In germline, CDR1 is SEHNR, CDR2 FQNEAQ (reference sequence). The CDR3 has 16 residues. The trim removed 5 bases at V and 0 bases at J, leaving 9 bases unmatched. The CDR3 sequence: CASSIPQGARSYEQYF. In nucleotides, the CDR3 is TGTGCCAGCAGCATCCCCCAGGGGGCGCGCTCCTACGAGCAGTACTTC. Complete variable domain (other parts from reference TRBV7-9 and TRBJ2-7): DTGVSQNPRHKITKRGQNVTFRCDPISEHNRLYWYRQTLGQGPEFLTYFQNEAQLEKSRLLSDRFSAERPKGSFSTLEIQRTEQGDSAMYLCASSIPQGARSYEQYFGPGTRLTVT.

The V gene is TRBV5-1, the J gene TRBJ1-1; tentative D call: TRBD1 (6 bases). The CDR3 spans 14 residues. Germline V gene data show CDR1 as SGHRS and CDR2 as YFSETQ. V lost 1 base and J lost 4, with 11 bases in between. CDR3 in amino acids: CASSLNPQGTEAFF. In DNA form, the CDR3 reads TGCGCCAGCAGCTTGAACCCACAGGGCACTGAAGCTTTCTTT.

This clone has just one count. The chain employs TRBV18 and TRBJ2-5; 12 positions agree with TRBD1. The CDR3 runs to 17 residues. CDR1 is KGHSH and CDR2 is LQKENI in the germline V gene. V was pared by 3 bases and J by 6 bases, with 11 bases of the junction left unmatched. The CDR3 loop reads CASSPRGTGGDVKTQYF. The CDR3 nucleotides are TGTGCCAGCTCACCGCGGGGGACAGGGGGCGATGTAAAGACCCAGTACTTC.

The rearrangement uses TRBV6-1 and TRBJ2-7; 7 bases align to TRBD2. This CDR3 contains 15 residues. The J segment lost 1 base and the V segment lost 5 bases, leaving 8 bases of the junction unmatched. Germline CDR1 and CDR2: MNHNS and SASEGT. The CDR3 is CASSILREGSYEQYF. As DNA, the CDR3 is TGTGCCAGCAGTATCCTCAGGGAGGGGTCCTACGAGCAGTACTTC.

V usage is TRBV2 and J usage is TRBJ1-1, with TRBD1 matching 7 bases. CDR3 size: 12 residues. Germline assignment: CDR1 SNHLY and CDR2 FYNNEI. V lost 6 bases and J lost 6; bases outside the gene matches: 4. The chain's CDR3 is CASSYGQAEAFF. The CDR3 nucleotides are TGTGCCAGCAGCTACGGACAGGCTGAAGCTTTCTTT.

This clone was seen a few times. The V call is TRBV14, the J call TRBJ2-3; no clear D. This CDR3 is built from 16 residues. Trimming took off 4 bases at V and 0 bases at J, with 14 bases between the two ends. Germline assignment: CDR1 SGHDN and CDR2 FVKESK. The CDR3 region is CASSRRSVASTDTQYF. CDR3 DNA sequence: TGTGCCAGCAGCCGCCGGAGCGTCGCTAGCACAGATACGCAGTATTTT.

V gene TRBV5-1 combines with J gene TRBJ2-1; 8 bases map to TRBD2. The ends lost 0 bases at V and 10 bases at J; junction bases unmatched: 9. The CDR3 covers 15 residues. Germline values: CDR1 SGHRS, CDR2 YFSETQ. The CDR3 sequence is CASSLGLAGAREQFF. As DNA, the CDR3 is TGCGCCAGCAGCTTGGGGCTAGCGGGTGCGAGGGAGCAGTTCTTC.

CDR3 sequence (DNA): TGTGCCAGCAGCCGTGCGGGGGCTCCCTACGAGCAGTACTTC. Translation: CASSRAGAPYEQYF. The rearrangement uses TRBV5-4 and TRBJ2-7; D possibly corresponds to TRBD2 (7 bases). The length of the CDR3 is 14 residues. Deletions cut 4 bases from V and 2 bases from J, with 13 bases between. Germline V gene sequence: CDR1 SGHNT, CDR2 YYREEE (reference sequence).

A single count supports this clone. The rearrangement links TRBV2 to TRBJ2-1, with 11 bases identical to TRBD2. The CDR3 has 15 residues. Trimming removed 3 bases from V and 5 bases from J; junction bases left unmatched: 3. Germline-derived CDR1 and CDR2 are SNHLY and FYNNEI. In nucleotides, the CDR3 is TGTGCCAGCAGTGATAGACTAGCGGGGAACAATGAGCAGTTCTTC. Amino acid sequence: CASSDRLAGNNEQFF.

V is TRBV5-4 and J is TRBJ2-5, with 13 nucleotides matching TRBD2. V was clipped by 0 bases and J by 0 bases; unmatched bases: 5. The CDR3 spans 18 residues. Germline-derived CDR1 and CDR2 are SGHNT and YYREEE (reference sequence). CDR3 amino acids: CASSLGTSGGLYQETQYF. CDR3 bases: TGTGCCAGCAGCTTGGGGACTAGCGGGGGCCTGTACCAAGAGACCCAGTACTTC.

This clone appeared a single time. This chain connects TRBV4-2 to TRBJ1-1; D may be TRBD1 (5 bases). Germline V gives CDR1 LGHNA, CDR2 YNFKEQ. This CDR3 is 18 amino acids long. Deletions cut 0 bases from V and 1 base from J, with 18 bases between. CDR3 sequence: CASSQERRDLYPNTEAFF. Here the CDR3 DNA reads TGTGCCAGCAGCCAAGAAAGGAGGGACCTATACCCGAACACTGAAGCTTTCTTT.

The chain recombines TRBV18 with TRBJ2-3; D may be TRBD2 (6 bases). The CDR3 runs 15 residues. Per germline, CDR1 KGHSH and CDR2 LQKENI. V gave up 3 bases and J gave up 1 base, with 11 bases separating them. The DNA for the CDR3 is TGTGCCAGCTCACCGCGGGACGGAGGCACAGATACGCAGTATTTT. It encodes CASSPRDGGTDTQYF.